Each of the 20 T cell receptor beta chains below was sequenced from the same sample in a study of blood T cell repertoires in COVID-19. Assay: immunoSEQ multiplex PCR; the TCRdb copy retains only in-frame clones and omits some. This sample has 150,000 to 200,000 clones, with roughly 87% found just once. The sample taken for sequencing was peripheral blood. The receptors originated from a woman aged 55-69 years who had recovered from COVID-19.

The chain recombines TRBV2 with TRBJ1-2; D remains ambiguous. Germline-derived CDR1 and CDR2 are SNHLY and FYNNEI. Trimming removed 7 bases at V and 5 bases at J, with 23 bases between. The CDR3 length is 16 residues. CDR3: CASTRSSAHPKYGYTF. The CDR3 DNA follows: TGTGCCAGCACTCGGAGTTCGGCTCACCCCAAGTATGGCTACACCTTC. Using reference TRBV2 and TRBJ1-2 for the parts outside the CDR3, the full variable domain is EPEVTQTPSHQVTQMGQEVILRCVPISNHLYFYWYRQILGQKVEFLVSFYNNEISEKSEIFDDQFSVERPDGSNFTLKIRSTKLEDSAMYFCASTRSSAHPKYGYTFGSGTRLTVV.

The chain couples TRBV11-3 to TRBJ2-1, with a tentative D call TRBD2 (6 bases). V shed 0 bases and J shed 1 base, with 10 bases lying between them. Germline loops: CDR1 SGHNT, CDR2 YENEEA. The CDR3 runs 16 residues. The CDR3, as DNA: TGTGCCAGCAGCTTAGAAGGCGGGGTATCCTACAATGAGCAGTTCTTC. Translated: CASSLEGGVSYNEQFF.

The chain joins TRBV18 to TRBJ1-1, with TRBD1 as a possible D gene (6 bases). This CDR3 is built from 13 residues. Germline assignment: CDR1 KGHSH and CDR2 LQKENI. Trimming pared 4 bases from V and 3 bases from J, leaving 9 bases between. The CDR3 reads CASSQPGDTEAFF. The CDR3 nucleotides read TGTGCCAGCTCACAACCAGGGGACACTGAAGCTTTCTTT.

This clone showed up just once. The CDR3 nucleotides are TGTGCCATCAGTACGGGGGGCTATGGCTACACCTTC. Protein sequence: CAISTGGYGYTF. The chain employs TRBV10-3 and TRBJ1-2; a possible D gene is TRBD1 (5 bases). V shed 5 bases and J shed 4 bases, with 8 bases lying between them. The CDR3 consists of 12 residues. Germline V gives CDR1 ENHRY, CDR2 SYGVKD.

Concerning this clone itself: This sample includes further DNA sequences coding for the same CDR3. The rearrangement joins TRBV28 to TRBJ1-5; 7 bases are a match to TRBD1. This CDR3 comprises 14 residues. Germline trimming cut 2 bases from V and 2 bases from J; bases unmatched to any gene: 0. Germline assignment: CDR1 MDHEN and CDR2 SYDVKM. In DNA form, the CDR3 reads TGTGCCAGCAGTTTAGGACAGGGCAATCAGCCCCAGCATTTT. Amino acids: CASSLGQGNQPQHF.

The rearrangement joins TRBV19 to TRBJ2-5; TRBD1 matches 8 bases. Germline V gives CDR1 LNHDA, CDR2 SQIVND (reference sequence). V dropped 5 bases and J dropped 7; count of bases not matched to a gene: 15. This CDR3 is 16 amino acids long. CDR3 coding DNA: TGTGCCAGTAGTCCGCGAGGACAGGGAAGCTCGGGGACCCAGTACTTC. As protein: CASSPRGQGSSGTQYF.

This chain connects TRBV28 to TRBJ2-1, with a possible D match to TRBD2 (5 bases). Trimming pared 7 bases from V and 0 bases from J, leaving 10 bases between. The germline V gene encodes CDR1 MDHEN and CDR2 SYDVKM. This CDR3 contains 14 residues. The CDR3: CASNSGSSYNEQFF. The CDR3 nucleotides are TGTGCCAGCAACTCGGGGAGCTCCTACAATGAGCAGTTCTTC.

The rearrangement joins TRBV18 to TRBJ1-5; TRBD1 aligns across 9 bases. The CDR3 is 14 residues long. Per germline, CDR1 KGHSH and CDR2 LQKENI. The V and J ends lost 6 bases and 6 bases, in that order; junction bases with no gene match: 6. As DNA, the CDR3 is TGTGCCAGCTCGCCGGGACAGGGTAGTCAGCCCCAGCATTTT. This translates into CASSPGQGSQPQHF.

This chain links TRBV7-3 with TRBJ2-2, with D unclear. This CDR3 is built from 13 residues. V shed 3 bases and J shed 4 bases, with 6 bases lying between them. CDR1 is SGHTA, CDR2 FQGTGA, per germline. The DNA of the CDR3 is TGTGCCAGCAGCTTGAGTGGCACCGGGGAGCTGTTTTTT. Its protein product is CASSLSGTGELFF.

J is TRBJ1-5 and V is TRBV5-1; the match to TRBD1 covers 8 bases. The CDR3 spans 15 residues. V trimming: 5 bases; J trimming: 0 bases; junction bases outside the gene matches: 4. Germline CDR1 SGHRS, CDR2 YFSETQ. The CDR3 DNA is TGCGCCAGCAGGATTACAGGGGGTAGCAATCAGCCCCAGCATTTT. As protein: CASRITGGSNQPQHF.

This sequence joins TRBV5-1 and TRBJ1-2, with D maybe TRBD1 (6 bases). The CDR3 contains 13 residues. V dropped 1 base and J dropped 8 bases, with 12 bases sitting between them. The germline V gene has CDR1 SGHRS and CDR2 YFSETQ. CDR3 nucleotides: TGCGCCAGCAGCTTGAGGGGGGGAGACGGCTACACCTTC. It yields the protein CASSLRGGDGYTF.

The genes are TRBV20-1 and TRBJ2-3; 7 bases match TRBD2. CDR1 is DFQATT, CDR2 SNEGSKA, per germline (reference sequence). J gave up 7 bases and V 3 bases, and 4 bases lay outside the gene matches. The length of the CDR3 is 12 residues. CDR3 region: CSASPSGNTQYF. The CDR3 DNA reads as TGCAGTGCTAGTCCTAGCGGCAATACGCAGTATTTT.

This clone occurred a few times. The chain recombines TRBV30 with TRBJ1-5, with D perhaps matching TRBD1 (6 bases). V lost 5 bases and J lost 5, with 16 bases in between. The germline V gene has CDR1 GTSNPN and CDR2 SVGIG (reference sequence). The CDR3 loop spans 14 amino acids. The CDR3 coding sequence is TGTGCCTGGGGGGGCCCCGGGAGGGATCAGCCCCAGCATTTT. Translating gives CAWGGPGRDQPQHF.

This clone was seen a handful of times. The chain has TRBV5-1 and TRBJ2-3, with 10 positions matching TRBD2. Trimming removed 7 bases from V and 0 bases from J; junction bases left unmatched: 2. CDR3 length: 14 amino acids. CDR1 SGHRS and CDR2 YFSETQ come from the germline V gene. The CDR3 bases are TGCGCCAGCCAGCGGGGGGGTAGCACAGATACGCAGTATTTT. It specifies CASQRGGSTDTQYF.

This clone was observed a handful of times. The CDR3 is CASKSGTSVRNEQFF. CDR3 sequence (DNA): TGTGCCAGCAAATCCGGGACTAGCGTTCGCAATGAGCAGTTCTTC. The J gene is TRBJ2-1, the V gene TRBV6-5; 10 bases line up with TRBD2. This CDR3 contains 15 residues. CDR1 and CDR2 from the germline V gene are MNHEY and SVGAGI. Trimming removed 7 bases from V and 6 bases from J; junction bases left unmatched: 9.

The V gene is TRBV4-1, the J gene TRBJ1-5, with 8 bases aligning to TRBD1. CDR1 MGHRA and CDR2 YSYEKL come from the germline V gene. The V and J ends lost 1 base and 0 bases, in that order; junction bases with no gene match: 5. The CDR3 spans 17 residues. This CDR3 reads CASSQGWTGSSNQPQHF. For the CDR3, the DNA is TGCGCCAGCAGCCAAGGTTGGACAGGGAGTAGCAATCAGCCCCAGCATTTT.

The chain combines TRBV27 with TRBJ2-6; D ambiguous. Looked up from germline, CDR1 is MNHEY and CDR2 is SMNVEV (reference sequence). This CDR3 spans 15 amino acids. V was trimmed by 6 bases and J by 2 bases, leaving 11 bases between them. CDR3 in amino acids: CASSPRSAGANVLTF. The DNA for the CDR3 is TGTGCCAGCAGCCCTCGGAGCGCTGGGGCCAACGTCCTGACTTTC.

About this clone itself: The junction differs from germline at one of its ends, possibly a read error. As DNA, the CDR3 is TGTGCCAGCAGTTTAGGGGGGGGCCTGACAGATACGCAGTATTTT. Translation: CASSLGGGLTDTQYF. The genes are TRBV7-2 and TRBJ2-3; maybe TRBD2 (7 bases). Germline V CDR1 and CDR2: SGHTA, FQGNSA. The CDR3 extends over 15 amino acids.

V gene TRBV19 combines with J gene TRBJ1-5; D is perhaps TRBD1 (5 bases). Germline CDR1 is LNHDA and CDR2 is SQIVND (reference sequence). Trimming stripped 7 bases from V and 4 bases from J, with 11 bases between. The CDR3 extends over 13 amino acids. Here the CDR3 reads CASTTTANQPQHF. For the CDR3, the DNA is TGTGCCAGTACAACGACAGCAAATCAGCCCCAGCATTTT.

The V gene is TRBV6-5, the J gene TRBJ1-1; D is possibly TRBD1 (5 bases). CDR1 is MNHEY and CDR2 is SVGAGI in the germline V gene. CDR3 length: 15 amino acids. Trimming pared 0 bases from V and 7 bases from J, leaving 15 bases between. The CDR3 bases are TGTGCCAGCAGTTACTCAGCAGGGATAACAGGTGAAGCTTTCTTT. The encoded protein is CASSYSAGITGEAFF.